The next 9 T cell receptor beta chains were all read from a single sample in a study of blood T cell repertoires in COVID-19. Produced via immunoSEQ multiplex PCR; TCRdb's table is partial and in-frame only. This table has 98,000 or so clones, about 88% appearing once. The specimen sequenced was peripheral blood. Receptors were obtained from a human donor in a cohort sampled during active COVID-19.

This clone was seen just once. The rearrangement links TRBV19 to TRBJ1-5; D gene uncertain. Germline V gives CDR1 LNHDA, CDR2 SQIVND (reference sequence). Trimming removed 7 bases from V and 6 bases from J, with 28 bases in between. The CDR3 spans 18 residues. This chain's CDR3 is CASTKAGFRIFIRQPQHF. CDR3 in DNA: TGTGCCAGTACCAAGGCGGGGTTTCGGATTTTCATACGTCAGCCCCAGCATTTT.

The chain is built from TRBV6-5 and TRBJ2-7, with D possibly TRBD1 on 6 matching bases. Germline V gives CDR1 MNHEY, CDR2 SVGAGI. The germline V and J ends were trimmed by 4 bases and 2 bases, with 9 bases remaining between them. There are 13 residues in the CDR3. DNA of the CDR3: TGTGCCAGCAGTTCACGGGACACCTACGAGCAGTACTTC. Amino acids: CASSSRDTYEQYF.

The J gene is TRBJ1-2, the V gene TRBV21-1; the D call TRBD1 from the table was never checked on the DNA. TRBV21-1 is a listed pseudogene. This CDR3 has 15 amino acids. The CDR3 nucleotides read TGTGCCAGCCCGCACCGGGACAGAGATATCTATGGCTACACCTTC. This translates into CASPHRDRDIYGYTF.

This clone occurred once. This chain links TRBV9 with TRBJ2-1; 8 nucleotides agree with TRBD2. The germline CDR1 and CDR2 sequences are SGDLS and YYNGEE. V gave up 10 bases and J gave up 4 bases; unmatched junction bases: 7. The CDR3 runs to 13 residues. The DNA for the CDR3 is TGTGCCGTCGGTACTAGCGGTTACAATGAGCAGTTCTTC. It translates to CAVGTSGYNEQFF.

This sequence joins TRBV20-1 and TRBJ2-3; 8 nucleotides agree with TRBD2. The CDR3 runs 15 residues. V shed 3 bases, J shed 2 bases, and the junction held 7 bases outside the gene matches. Germline-derived CDR1 and CDR2 are DFQATT and SNEGSKA (reference sequence). CDR3 in amino acids: CSASAPAGVTDTQYF. The CDR3 DNA follows: TGCAGTGCTAGTGCTCCAGCGGGGGTCACAGATACGCAGTATTTT.

The chain combines TRBV14 with TRBJ2-3, with 7 positions matching TRBD2. CDR3 length: 11 residues. With 4 bases clipped from V and 12 bases from J, the junction kept 4 bases outside the gene matches. In germline, CDR1 is SGHDN, CDR2 FVKESK. DNA for the CDR3: TGTGCCAGCAGCCTGAGCGGGGTCCAGTATTTT. This gives the protein CASSLSGVQYF.

This chain uses TRBV6-4 with TRBJ1-5; 8 nucleotides align to TRBD1. The CDR3 has 13 amino acids. The germline V gene has CDR1 MRHNA and CDR2 SNTAGT. The J segment lost 6 bases and the V segment lost 5 bases, leaving 3 bases of the junction unmatched. The CDR3: CASSSQGGQPQHF. In nucleotides, the CDR3 is TGTGCCAGCAGTTCACAGGGGGGTCAGCCCCAGCATTTT.

This clone was detected only once. The V call is TRBV12-5, the J call TRBJ2-1; D possibly corresponds to TRBD1 (6 bases). The germline V gene encodes CDR1 LGHNT and CDR2 FRNRAP. The CDR3 sequence is 15 residues long. The V end lost 5 bases, the J end lost 8 bases, and 19 bases lay between the germline ends. The CDR3 DNA sequence: TGTGCTAGTGGTGCCCGAGGGGGAAGCAATTATGAGCAGTTCTTC. Translation gives CASGARGGSNYEQFF.

V gene TRBV6-5 combines with J gene TRBJ2-2; D is perhaps TRBD2 (6 bases). CDR3 length: 14 amino acids. The germline gives CDR1 MNHEY, CDR2 SVGAGI. V was cut by 7 bases and J by 6 bases, with 15 bases left in between. CDR3 amino acids: CASKGTGVSGELFF. CDR3 in DNA: TGTGCCAGCAAGGGAACGGGAGTGTCCGGGGAGCTGTTTTTT.